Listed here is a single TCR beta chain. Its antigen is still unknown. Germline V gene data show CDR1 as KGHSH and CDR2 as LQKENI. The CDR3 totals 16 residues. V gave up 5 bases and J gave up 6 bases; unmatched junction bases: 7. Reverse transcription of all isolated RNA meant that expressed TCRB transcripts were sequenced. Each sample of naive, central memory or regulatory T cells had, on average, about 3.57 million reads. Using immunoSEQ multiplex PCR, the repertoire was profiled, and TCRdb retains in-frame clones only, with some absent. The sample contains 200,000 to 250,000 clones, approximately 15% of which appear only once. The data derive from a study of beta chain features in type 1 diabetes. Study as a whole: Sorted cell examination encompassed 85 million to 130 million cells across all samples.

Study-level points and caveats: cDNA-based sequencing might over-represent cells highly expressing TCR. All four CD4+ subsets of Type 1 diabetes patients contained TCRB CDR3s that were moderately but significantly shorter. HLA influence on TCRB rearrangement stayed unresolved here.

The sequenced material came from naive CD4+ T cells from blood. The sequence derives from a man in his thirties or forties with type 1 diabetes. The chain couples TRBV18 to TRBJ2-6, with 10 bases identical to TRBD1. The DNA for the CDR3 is TGTGCCAGCTCATTGCTGGGACAGGGGATGGCCAACGTCCTGACTTTC. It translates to CASSLLGQGMANVLTF.